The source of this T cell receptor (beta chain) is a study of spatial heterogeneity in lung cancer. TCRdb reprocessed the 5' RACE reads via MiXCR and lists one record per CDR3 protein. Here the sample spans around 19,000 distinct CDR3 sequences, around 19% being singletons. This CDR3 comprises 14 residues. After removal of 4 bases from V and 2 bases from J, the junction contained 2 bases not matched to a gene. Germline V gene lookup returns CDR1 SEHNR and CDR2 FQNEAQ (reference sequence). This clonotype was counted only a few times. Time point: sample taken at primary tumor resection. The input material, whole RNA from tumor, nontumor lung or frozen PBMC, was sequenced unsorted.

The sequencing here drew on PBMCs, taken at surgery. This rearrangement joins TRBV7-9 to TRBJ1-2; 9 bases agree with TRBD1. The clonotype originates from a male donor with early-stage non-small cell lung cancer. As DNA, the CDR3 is TGTGCCAGCAGCTGGACAGGGGCCAACTATGGCTACACCTTC. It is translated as CASSWTGANYGYTF.